This T cell receptor beta chain stems from a study of blood T cell repertoires in COVID-19. For the study at large: Samples of COVID-19 (acute and convalescent) were obtained from the United States, Italy and Spain. The cDNA or gDNA used as material had been derived from T cells, B-cell-depleted T cells, or PBMCs.

This CDR3 comprises 15 residues. V shed 5 bases and J shed 3 bases, with 16 bases lying between them. CDR1 and CDR2 (germline): SGHAT, FQDESV (reference sequence). Authors' analysis steps: Nucleated cell number was recorded as an estimate derived from reference gene primer amplification. TCRdb's table, derived via immunoSEQ multiplex PCR, lists solely in-frame clones and lacks some. V and J calls and clone size are those listed in that table; D and trimming were worked out from the DNA. The data contain hundreds of thousands of clones, under 90% of them seen just once; the ten biggest clones take up around 3.3%.

The chain links TRBV11-1 to TRBJ1-2; D unresolved. The specimen sequenced was PBMCs or T cells enriched from blood (not recorded which). The TCR originated in a woman aged 35 to 49 who had been exposed to COVID-19. The CDR3 bases are TGTGCCAGCAGCCCAAGTTACCGGGGAGACTATGGCTACACCTTC. This codes for CASSPSYRGDYGYTF.